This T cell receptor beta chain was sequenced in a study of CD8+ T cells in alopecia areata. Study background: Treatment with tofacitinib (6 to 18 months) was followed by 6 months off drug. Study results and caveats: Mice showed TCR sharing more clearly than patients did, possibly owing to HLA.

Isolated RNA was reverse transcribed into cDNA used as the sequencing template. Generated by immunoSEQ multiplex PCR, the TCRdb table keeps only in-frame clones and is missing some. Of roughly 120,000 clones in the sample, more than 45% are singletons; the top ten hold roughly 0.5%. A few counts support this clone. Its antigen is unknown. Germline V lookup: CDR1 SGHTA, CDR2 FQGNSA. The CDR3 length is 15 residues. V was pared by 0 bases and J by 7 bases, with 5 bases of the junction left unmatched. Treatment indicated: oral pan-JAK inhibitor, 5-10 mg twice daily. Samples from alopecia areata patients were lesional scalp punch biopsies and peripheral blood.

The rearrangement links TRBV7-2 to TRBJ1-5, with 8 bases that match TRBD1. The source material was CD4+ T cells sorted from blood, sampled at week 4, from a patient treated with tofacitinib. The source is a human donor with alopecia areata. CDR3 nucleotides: TGTGCCAGCAGCTTAGCGGACAGGGTAGCCCAGCCCCAGCATTTT. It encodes CASSLADRVAQPQHF.